This entry is about one T cell receptor beta chain. The antigen it binds to is not known. Per-base qualities were not stored, and no clone one base away is much larger. Other DNA sequences of this sample code for an identical CDR3. TCRbeta CDR3 regions were amplified from genomic DNA using the immunoSEQ Assay, a bias-controlled multiplex PCR. Concerning the study's data processing: The number of nucleated cells in each sample was estimated from the amplification of reference gene primers within the assay. To quantify the absolute abundance of each unique TCRbeta CDR3 rearrangement, sequence reads were collapsed and filtered. Productive Simpson clonality was computed per sample as the square root of Simpson's diversity index over productive rearrangements. Entries here come from immuneACCESS through TCRdb and include only in-frame sequences with V and J called. Some clones fail to appear in such tables; in the studies checked, an unresolved V gene covers under half of the shortfall, and the cause of the remainder is unknown. D and trimming come from the DNA, and the V and J calls and clone size come from that table. This sample is represented by 50,000 to 70,000 clones; 75% to 95% of them were singletons. About 9.7% of the sample is in the top ten clones.

Collaborating institutions collected whole blood in K2EDTA tubes following their own protocols. For TCRbeta analysis, collaborators shipped samples in one of three forms: frozen whole blood, isolated PBMCs, or DNA extracted from either of those sample types. The data stem from a study of blood T cell repertoires in COVID-19 (dated by TCRdb to about 2020). About the study as a whole: The collaborator samples originated in the United States, Italy and Spain and spanned the acute and convalescent phases of COVID-19. A freely available public database, intended as a resource for researchers studying the immune response to SARS-CoV-2, is where the repertoires were released. The dataset comprised deeply sampled blood TCRbeta repertoires from subjects exposed to, actively infected with, or recovered from COVID-19. HLA class I and class II types, where available, came from metadata supplied by the sample provider rather than from assay-based typing. The prospective study material was composed of cDNA or gDNA derived from T cells, B-cell-depleted T cells, or PBMCs. Samples came from the ongoing ImmuneRACE study (first 160 participants) plus 1,254 subjects from 6 global collaborators. A de-identified subject ID, COVID-19 status, age in years and sex were almost always included in the sample metadata. The full study reports these points: Clinical and demographic metadata were provided uncurated, with the amount varying by source and participant.

The source material was peripheral blood. The source of this sequence is a woman at least 80 years old with active COVID-19.

The DNA sequence is as follows: TGCGCCAGCAGCTTGGTAGGGGGCGATCCACAAGAGACCCAGTACTTC. This codes for CASSLVGGDPQETQYF. The chain uses TRBV5-1 and TRBJ2-5, with 7 junctional bases fitting TRBD1. Taken from cysteine to phenylalanine, the CDR3 has 16 residues. The DNA shown is the 48-base CDR3, in frame from base 1. Reading the germline V gene gives CDR1 SGHRS and CDR2 YFSETQ. Trimming takes 0 bases off V and 2 bases off J; junction bases not matched to a gene: 7.